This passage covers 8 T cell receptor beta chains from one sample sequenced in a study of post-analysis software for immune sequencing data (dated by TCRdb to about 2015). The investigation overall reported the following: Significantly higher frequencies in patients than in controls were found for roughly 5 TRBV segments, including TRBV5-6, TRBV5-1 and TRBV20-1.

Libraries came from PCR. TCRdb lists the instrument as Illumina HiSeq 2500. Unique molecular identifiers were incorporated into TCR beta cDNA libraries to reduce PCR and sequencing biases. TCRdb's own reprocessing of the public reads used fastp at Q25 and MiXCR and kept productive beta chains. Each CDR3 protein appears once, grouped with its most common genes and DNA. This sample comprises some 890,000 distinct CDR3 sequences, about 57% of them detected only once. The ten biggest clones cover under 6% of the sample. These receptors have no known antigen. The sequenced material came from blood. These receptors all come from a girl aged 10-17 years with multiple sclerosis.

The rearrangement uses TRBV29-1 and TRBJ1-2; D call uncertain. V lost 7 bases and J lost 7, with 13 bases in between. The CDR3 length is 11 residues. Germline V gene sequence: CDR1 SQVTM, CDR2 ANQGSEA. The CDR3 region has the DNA TGCAGCGCTGAGTACGGGTTTGGCTACACCTTC. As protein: CSAEYGFGYTF.

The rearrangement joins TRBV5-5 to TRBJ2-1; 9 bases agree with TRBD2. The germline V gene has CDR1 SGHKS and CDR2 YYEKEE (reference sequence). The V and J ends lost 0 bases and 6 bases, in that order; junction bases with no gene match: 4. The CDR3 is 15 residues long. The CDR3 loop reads CASSLGAGGLNEQFF. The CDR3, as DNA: TGTGCCAGCAGCTTGGGGGCGGGAGGGCTCAATGAGCAGTTCTTC. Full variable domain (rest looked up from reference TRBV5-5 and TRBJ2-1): DAGVTQSPTHLIKTRGQQVTLRCSPISGHKSVSWYQQVLGQGPQFIFQYYEKEERGRGNFPDRFSARQFPNYSSELNVNALLLGDSALYLCASSLGAGGLNEQFFGPGTRLTVL.

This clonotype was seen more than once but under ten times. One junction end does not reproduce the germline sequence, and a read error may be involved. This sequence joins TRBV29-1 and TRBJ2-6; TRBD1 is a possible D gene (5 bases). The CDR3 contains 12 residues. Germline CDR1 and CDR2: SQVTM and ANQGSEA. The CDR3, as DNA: TGCAGCGGAAGCTCTGGGGCCAACGTCCGGACTTTC. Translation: CSGSSGANVRTF.

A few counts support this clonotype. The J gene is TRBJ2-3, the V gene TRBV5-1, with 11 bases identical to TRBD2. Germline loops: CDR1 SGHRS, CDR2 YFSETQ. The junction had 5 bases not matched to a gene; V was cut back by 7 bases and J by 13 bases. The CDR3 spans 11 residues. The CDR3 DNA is TGCGCCAGCGGGGAGACTAGCGGGAAGTATTTT. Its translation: CASGETSGKYF.

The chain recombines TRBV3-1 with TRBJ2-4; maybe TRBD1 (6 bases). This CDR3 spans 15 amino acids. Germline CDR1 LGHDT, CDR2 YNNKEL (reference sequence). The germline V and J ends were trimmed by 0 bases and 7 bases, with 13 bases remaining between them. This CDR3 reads CASSQDRQGWNIQYF. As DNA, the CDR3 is TGTGCCAGCAGCCAAGACAGGCAGGGGTGGAACATTCAGTACTTC.

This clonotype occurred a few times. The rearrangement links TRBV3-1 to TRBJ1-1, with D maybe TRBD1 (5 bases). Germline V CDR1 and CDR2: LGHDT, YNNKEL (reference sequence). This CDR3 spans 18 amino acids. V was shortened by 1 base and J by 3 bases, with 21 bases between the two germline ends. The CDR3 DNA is TGTGCCAGCAGCCAAGGGGTTTCCGGGGGTACGGACGACACTGAAGCTTTCTTT. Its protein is CASSQGVSGGTDDTEAFF.

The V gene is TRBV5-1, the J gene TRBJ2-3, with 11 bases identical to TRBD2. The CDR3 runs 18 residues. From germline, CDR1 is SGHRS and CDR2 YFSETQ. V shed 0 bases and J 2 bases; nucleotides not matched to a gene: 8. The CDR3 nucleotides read TGCGCCAGCAGCTTGGCCTCTAGCGGGGGGCCCCCCACAGATACGCAGTATTTT. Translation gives CASSLASSGGPPTDTQYF.

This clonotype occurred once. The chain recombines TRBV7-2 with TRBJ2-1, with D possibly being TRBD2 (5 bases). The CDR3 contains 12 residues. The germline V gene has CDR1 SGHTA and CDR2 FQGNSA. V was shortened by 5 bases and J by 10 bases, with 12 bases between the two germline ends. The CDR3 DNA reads TGTGCCAGCAGCGAGACTACGCGCGAGCAGTTCTTC. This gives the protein CASSETTREQFF.